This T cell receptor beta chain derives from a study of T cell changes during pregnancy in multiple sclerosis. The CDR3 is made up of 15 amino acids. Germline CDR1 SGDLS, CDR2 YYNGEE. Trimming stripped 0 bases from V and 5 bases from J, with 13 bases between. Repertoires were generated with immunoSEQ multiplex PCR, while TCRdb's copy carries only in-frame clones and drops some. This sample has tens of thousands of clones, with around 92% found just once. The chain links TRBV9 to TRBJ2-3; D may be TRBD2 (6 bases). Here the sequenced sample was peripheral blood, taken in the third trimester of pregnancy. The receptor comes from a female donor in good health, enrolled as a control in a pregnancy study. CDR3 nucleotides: TGTGCCAGCAGCGTAGGCGGTAGCGGACTAGATACGCAGTATTTT. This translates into CASSVGGSGLDTQYF.